These 8 T cell receptor beta chains share one sample of origin, sequenced in a study of OX40 agonist ivuxolimab in advanced cancers. Here immunoSEQ multiplex PCR was the method, and the copy in TCRdb shows in-frame clones only, minus some. The sample lists 55,000 to 70,000 clones, more than 75% occurring once. Material: CD4+ or CD8+ T cells sorted from blood, obtained in a trial of the OX40 agonist ivuxolimab. All receptors derive from an adult with an advanced solid tumor such as melanoma, head and neck, liver or kidney cancer.

The J gene is TRBJ2-1, the V gene TRBV5-5; D is unclear. Germline CDR1 is SGHKS and CDR2 is YYEKEE (reference sequence). V was clipped by 1 base and J by 3 bases, with 11 bases between them. The CDR3 sequence is 15 residues long. The CDR3 sequence: CASSLTLLRYNEQFF. CDR3 nucleotides: TGTGCCAGCAGCTTGACGCTTCTGCGCTACAATGAGCAGTTCTTC.

V and J are TRBV5-4 and TRBJ1-2; weak D call: TRBD1 (5 bases). There are 15 residues in the CDR3. In germline, CDR1 is SGHNT, CDR2 YYREEE (reference sequence). Trimming took 0 bases from V and 8 from J, leaving 17 bases between them. The CDR3 here is CASSLDGGLSSGYTF. The CDR3, as DNA: TGTGCCAGCAGCTTGGATGGGGGTCTGTCGAGCGGCTACACCTTC.

CDR3 sequence (DNA): TGTGCCAGCAGCAAAGAGCCGGGGGCGGATGAAAAACTGTTTTTT. Its translation is CASSKEPGADEKLFF. The chain employs TRBV21-1 and TRBJ1-4. TRBV21-1 is noted as a pseudogene. This CDR3 is 15 amino acids long.

V gene TRBV2 combines with J gene TRBJ2-3; 9 bases fit TRBD1. Germline V gene lookup returns CDR1 SNHLY and CDR2 FYNNEI. V lost 4 bases, J lost 0 bases, and 11 bases stayed unmatched. The CDR3 sequence is 18 residues long. CDR3 nucleotide sequence: TGTGCCAGCAGTGGAACGGACAGGGGCACCCCTAGCACAGATACGCAGTATTTT. It yields the protein CASSGTDRGTPSTDTQYF.

This chain links TRBV7-8 with TRBJ2-5, with TRBD2 matching over 8 bases. The ends lost 1 base at V and 4 bases at J; junction bases unmatched: 11. This CDR3 is 17 amino acids long. Germline CDR1 is SGHVS and CDR2 is FQNEAQ. The CDR3 bases are TGTGCCAGCAGCTTAGTATTATCCGGGGGGGTAACAGAGACCCAGTACTTC. Translating it yields CASSLVLSGGVTETQYF.

The genes are TRBV5-6 and TRBJ2-5; TRBD1 is a possible D gene (5 bases). Trimming cost V 4 bases and J 5 bases, with 27 bases left between them. CDR3 length: 18 residues. Germline lookup yields CDR1 SGHDT and CDR2 YYEEEE. The CDR3 region is CASSAPELIRVVEETQYF. The CDR3 DNA reads TGTGCCAGCAGCGCGCCCGAATTGATCAGGGTAGTAGAGGAGACCCAGTACTTC.

This rearrangement joins TRBV5-8 to TRBJ1-2; 8 nucleotides align to TRBD1. V was pared by 5 bases and J by 2 bases, with 2 bases of the junction left unmatched. Germline CDR1 reads SGHTS; CDR2 reads YDEGEE. The CDR3 extends over 13 amino acids. The CDR3 nucleotides read TGTGCCAGCAGTCGGACAGGGAACTATGGCTACACCTTC. Protein product: CASSRTGNYGYTF.

The rearrangement uses TRBV6-5 and TRBJ2-7; D remains unclear. The CDR3 extends over 12 amino acids. Germline-derived CDR1 and CDR2 are MNHEY and SVGAGI. V lost 6 bases, J lost 4 bases, and 10 bases lay in between. CDR3 bases: TGTGCCAGCAGCGACGCCATTTACGAGCAGTACTTC. This translates into CASSDAIYEQYF.